These 30 T cell receptor beta chains came from one sample sequenced in a study of blood T cell repertoires in COVID-19. Produced via immunoSEQ multiplex PCR; TCRdb's table is partial and in-frame only. The sample records 280,000 or so clones, more than 75% being singletons. Sequenced sample: peripheral blood. These receptors were collected from a woman in her 30s who had recovered from COVID-19.

The rearrangement joins TRBV5-5 to TRBJ1-1, with D perhaps matching TRBD1 (6 bases). Trimming took 6 bases from V and 1 from J, leaving 13 bases between them. The CDR3 runs 14 residues. Germline CDR1 is SGHKS and CDR2 is YYEKEE (reference sequence). The CDR3 DNA sequence: TGTGCCAGCAACCTTCAGGACAGGAACACTGAAGCTTTCTTT. Translation: CASNLQDRNTEAFF.

The J gene is TRBJ1-1, the V gene TRBV27; D is unclear. Germline V gene sequence: CDR1 MNHEY, CDR2 SMNVEV (reference sequence). This CDR3 spans 13 amino acids. V was pared by 2 bases and J by 4 bases, with 8 bases between. The CDR3: CASSLVAGTEAFF. CDR3 bases: TGTGCCAGCAGTTTAGTGGCGGGCACTGAAGCTTTCTTT.

The chain combines TRBV7-7 with TRBJ2-4, with TRBD2 matching 8 bases. Germline CDR1 is SSHAT and CDR2 is FNYEAQ (reference sequence). The CDR3 loop spans 16 amino acids. The CDR3 protein is CASGWERGIAKNIQYF. Written as DNA, the CDR3 is TGTGCTAGCGGTTGGGAGCGGGGGATAGCCAAAAACATTCAGTACTTC.

V and J are TRBV6-1 and TRBJ2-7, with D possibly TRBD2 on 6 matching bases. The CDR3 length is 15 residues. The V end lost 2 bases, the J end lost 3 bases, and 14 bases lay between the germline ends. Germline V CDR1 and CDR2: MNHNS, SASEGT. In DNA form, the CDR3 reads TGTGCCAGCAGTGAAAATCCTAGCGCGGACTACGAGCAGTACTTC. Translating gives CASSENPSADYEQYF.

The chain couples TRBV4-1 to TRBJ2-3; possibly TRBD1 for D (6 bases). V gave up 0 bases and J gave up 3 bases, with 7 bases separating them. The germline CDR1 and CDR2 sequences are MGHRA and YSYEKL. The length of the CDR3 is 14 residues. The CDR3 protein is CASSQDRGTDTQYF. CDR3 DNA sequence: TGCGCCAGCAGCCAAGATAGGGGGACAGATACGCAGTATTTT.

V usage is TRBV4-1 and J usage is TRBJ2-7; TRBD1 matches 11 bases. The CDR3 consists of 16 residues. From germline, CDR1 is MGHRA and CDR2 YSYEKL. J gave up 2 bases and V 3 bases, and 6 bases lay outside the gene matches. The CDR3 is CASSQSPGQGAYEQYF. The CDR3 DNA is TGCGCCAGCAGCCAGTCTCCGGGACAGGGGGCCTACGAGCAGTACTTC.

The rearrangement uses TRBV7-2 and TRBJ2-3; 9 bases fit TRBD2. The trim removed 1 base at V and 5 bases at J, leaving 7 bases unmatched. The CDR3 totals 16 residues. CDR1 SGHTA and CDR2 FQGNSA come from the germline V gene. The CDR3 DNA reads as TGTGCCAGCAGCTTAGTGGCGGGAGGGAGGATAGATACGCAGTATTTT. It codes for CASSLVAGGRIDTQYF.

This rearrangement joins TRBV6-5 to TRBJ1-2, with D possibly matching TRBD1 (6 bases). CDR1 is MNHEY, CDR2 SVGAGI, per germline. The germline V and J ends were trimmed by 7 bases and 4 bases, with 7 bases remaining between them. This CDR3 region has 11 residues. For the CDR3, the DNA is TGTGCCAGCACAGGGGTCTATGGCTACACCTTC. Translating gives CASTGVYGYTF.

This rearrangement joins TRBV11-2 to TRBJ2-7; possibly TRBD2 for D (6 bases). The V gene lost 5 bases and the J gene lost 0 bases, with 11 bases spanning the gap. Germline CDR1 reads SGHAT; CDR2 reads FQNNGV. The CDR3 consists of 14 residues. The CDR3 reads CASSGQRASYEQYF. DNA for the CDR3: TGTGCCAGCAGCGGCCAGCGGGCCTCCTACGAGCAGTACTTC.

J is TRBJ2-1 and V is TRBV5-6, with D unclear. The CDR3 is 16 residues long. CDR1 and CDR2 (germline): SGHDT, YYEEEE. Trimming stripped 4 bases from V and 3 bases from J, with 17 bases between. The CDR3 reads CASSLGRLSLYNEQFF. CDR3 bases: TGTGCCAGCAGCCTGGGCCGCCTATCCCTCTACAATGAGCAGTTCTTC.

V usage is TRBV5-1 and J usage is TRBJ2-1; 10 bases are shared with TRBD2. The CDR3 contains 16 residues. From germline, CDR1 is SGHRS and CDR2 YFSETQ. J lost 5 bases, V lost 6 bases, and 11 bases had no gene match. CDR3 loop: CASNPSGRSFNNEQFF. The CDR3 DNA follows: TGCGCCAGCAATCCTAGCGGGAGATCCTTCAACAATGAGCAGTTCTTC.

The V gene is TRBV6-5, the J gene TRBJ2-7, with 11 bases that match TRBD2. Germline trimming cut 6 bases from V and 1 base from J; bases unmatched to any gene: 2. Germline V gene sequence: CDR1 MNHEY, CDR2 SVGAGI. The CDR3 totals 14 residues. CDR3 DNA sequence: TGTGCCAGCAGCAGGACTAGCGGGTCCTACGAGCAGTACTTC. Protein: CASSRTSGSYEQYF.

This chain uses TRBV4-3 with TRBJ2-2; 7 bases align to TRBD1. The CDR3 is 14 amino acids. CDR1 and CDR2 (germline): LGHNA, YSLEER. The V and J ends lost 4 bases and 1 base, in that order; junction bases with no gene match: 0. The CDR3 bases are TGCGCCAGCAGCCGGACAGGGAACACCGGGGAGCTGTTTTTT. It yields the protein CASSRTGNTGELFF.

The chain recombines TRBV28 with TRBJ1-1; 10 bases are shared with TRBD1. V dropped 6 bases and J dropped 4; count of bases not matched to a gene: 8. The CDR3 has 15 residues. Germline CDR1 reads MDHEN; CDR2 reads SYDVKM. CDR3 in amino acids: CASSDRQGAVTEAFF. The DNA for the CDR3 is TGTGCCAGCAGCGATCGACAGGGGGCCGTCACTGAAGCTTTCTTT.

This clone has just a few counts. The genes are TRBV28 and TRBJ1-2; 7 positions agree with TRBD1. V gave up 3 bases and J gave up 2 bases; unmatched junction bases: 0. CDR3 length equals 13 residues. The V gene's germline CDR1 is MDHEN and CDR2 SYDVKM. The CDR3 loop reads CASSLTGNYGYTF. Written as DNA, the CDR3 is TGTGCCAGCAGTTTGACAGGGAACTATGGCTACACCTTC.

The V gene is TRBV27, the J gene TRBJ1-5, with D possibly TRBD1 on 6 matching bases. Germline V CDR1 and CDR2: MNHEY, SMNVEV (reference sequence). The ends were cut back, 6 bases at V and 4 bases at J, with 10 bases in the middle. The CDR3 extends over 13 amino acids. Here the CDR3 reads CASRDSFNQPQHF. In nucleotides, the CDR3 is TGTGCCAGCAGGGACAGCTTTAATCAGCCCCAGCATTTT.

The V gene is TRBV7-9, the J gene TRBJ1-5; tentatively, D is TRBD1 (6 bases). The CDR3 extends over 16 amino acids. From germline, CDR1 is SEHNR and CDR2 FQNEAQ (reference sequence). The V gene lost 1 base and the J gene lost 7 bases, with 17 bases spanning the gap. The CDR3 reads CASSLGVPGANQPQHF. CDR3 coding DNA: TGTGCCAGCAGCTTAGGAGTGCCAGGGGCAAACCAGCCCCAGCATTTT.

Only one count was recorded for this clone. V and J are TRBV27 and TRBJ2-1; a weak D match, TRBD1 (6 bases). With 2 bases removed from V and 6 bases from J, the gap between germline ends came to 17 bases. This CDR3 contains 16 residues. Looked up from germline, CDR1 is MNHEY and CDR2 is SMNVEV (reference sequence). The CDR3 DNA is TGTGCCAGCAGTTTACTTACCGGGACACGGATCAATGAGCAGTTCTTC. Encoded protein: CASSLLTGTRINEQFF.

The chain links TRBV7-9 to TRBJ1-5, with D perhaps TRBD1 (5 bases). CDR1 is SEHNR and CDR2 is FQNEAQ in the germline V gene (reference sequence). CDR3 length: 15 residues. V lost 4 bases and J 0 bases, leaving 10 bases between the germline ends. The CDR3 sequence is CASSSTGYSNQPQHF. CDR3 DNA sequence: TGTGCCAGCAGCTCTACAGGCTATAGCAATCAGCCCCAGCATTTT.

V and J are TRBV5-1 and TRBJ2-1; 7 positions match TRBD2. The germline V gene has CDR1 SGHRS and CDR2 YFSETQ. With 0 bases clipped from V and 0 bases from J, the junction kept 12 bases outside the gene matches. CDR3 length: 19 amino acids. The chain's CDR3 is CASSLVSGGPSSSYNEQFF. CDR3 DNA: TGCGCCAGCAGCTTGGTTTCGGGGGGTCCCTCTAGCTCCTACAATGAGCAGTTCTTC. The complete variable domain, with remaining parts taken from reference TRBV5-1 and TRBJ2-1, reads KAGVTQTPRYLIKTRGQQVTLSCSPISGHRSVSWYQQTPGQGLQFLFEYFSETQRNKGNFPGRFSGRQFSNSRSEMNVSTLELGDSALYLCASSLVSGGPSSSYNEQFFGPGTRLTVL.

The chain links TRBV5-1 to TRBJ1-1; no definite D call. V was shortened by 0 bases and J by 3 bases, with 6 bases between the two germline ends. The CDR3 has 13 residues. In germline, CDR1 is SGHRS, CDR2 YFSETQ. CDR3 sequence (DNA): TGCGCCAGCAGCTTGGTCCAGTACACTGAAGCTTTCTTT. It translates to CASSLVQYTEAFF.

The chain recombines TRBV30 with TRBJ2-3; 10 bases agree with TRBD2. CDR1 and CDR2 (germline): GTSNPN, SVGIG (reference sequence). The CDR3 runs to 16 residues. Losses at the gene ends were 1 base for V and 0 bases for J; bases not matched to a gene: 4. CDR3 region: CAWSGTSGASTDTQYF. CDR3 DNA: TGTGCCTGGAGTGGGACTAGCGGTGCTAGCACAGATACGCAGTATTTT.

The chain employs TRBV19 and TRBJ1-5, with 11 bases lining up with TRBD1. This CDR3 spans 16 amino acids. Trimming removed 7 bases from V and 10 bases from J; junction bases left unmatched: 15. Germline loops: CDR1 LNHDA, CDR2 SQIVND (reference sequence). In DNA, the CDR3 is TGTGCCAGTAACATACCCGGGACAGGGGGGATTACTCCCCAGCATTTT. Its protein is CASNIPGTGGITPQHF.

The chain links TRBV7-9 to TRBJ2-5; D perhaps matches TRBD1 (6 bases). CDR3 length: 14 amino acids. Trimming cost V 4 bases and J 0 bases, with 9 bases left between them. The germline V gene encodes CDR1 SEHNR and CDR2 FQNEAQ (reference sequence). CDR3 nucleotide sequence: TGTGCCAGCAGCTCGGACAGTTACCAAGAGACCCAGTACTTC. Encoded protein: CASSSDSYQETQYF. Complete variable domain (other parts from reference TRBV7-9 and TRBJ2-5): DTGVSQNPRHKITKRGQNVTFRCDPISEHNRLYWYRQTLGQGPEFLTYFQNEAQLEKSRLLSDRFSAERPKGSFSTLEIQRTEQGDSAMYLCASSSDSYQETQYFGPGTRLLVL.

The V gene is TRBV24-1, the J gene TRBJ2-1; D not certain. The CDR3 is made up of 14 amino acids. The V gene lost 0 bases and the J gene lost 5 bases, with 7 bases spanning the gap. Germline V gene sequence: CDR1 KGHDR, CDR2 SFDVKD. The CDR3 spells CATSDLEIHNEQFF. The CDR3 DNA is TGTGCCACCAGTGATTTGGAGATTCACAATGAGCAGTTCTTC.

The CDR3 loop is CASRKLPDSYYEQYF. In DNA, the CDR3 is TGTGCCAGCAGAAAACTGCCGGACAGCTACTACGAGCAGTACTTC. The V gene is TRBV6-5, the J gene TRBJ2-7; TRBD1 might be the D (6 bases). Trimming removed 6 bases at V and 3 bases at J, with 18 bases between. Germline V lookup: CDR1 MNHEY, CDR2 SVGAGI. The CDR3 is 15 residues long.

The chain recombines TRBV4-1 with TRBJ2-2; TRBD1 matches at 9 bases. The V gene's germline CDR1 is MGHRA and CDR2 YSYEKL. V lost 7 bases and J lost 0; bases outside the gene matches: 6. This CDR3 is 16 amino acids long. CDR3 region: CASTTTGGANTGELFF. CDR3 DNA sequence: TGCGCCAGCACCACAACAGGGGGCGCGAACACCGGGGAGCTGTTTTTT.

This chain connects TRBV5-4 to TRBJ1-2; 8 nucleotides agree with TRBD1. This CDR3 spans 15 amino acids. V dropped 0 bases and J dropped 5; count of bases not matched to a gene: 6. Germline-derived CDR1 and CDR2 are SGHNT and YYREEE (reference sequence). This chain's CDR3 is CASSLVGQGRYGYTF. As DNA, the CDR3 is TGTGCCAGCAGCTTGGTAGGACAGGGACGTTATGGCTACACCTTC. Looking up the rest from reference TRBV5-4 and TRBJ1-2 gives the full variable domain: ETGVTQSPTHLIKTRGQQVTLRCSSQSGHNTVSWYQQALGQGPQFIFQYYREEENGRGNFPPRFSGLQFPNYSSELNVNALELDDSALYLCASSLVGQGRYGYTFGSGTRLTVV.

The V gene is TRBV5-4, the J gene TRBJ2-1; 7 positions agree with TRBD2. The CDR3 is 16 amino acids. Per the germline V gene, CDR1 is SGHNT and CDR2 is YYREEE (reference sequence). The ends lost 4 bases at V and 5 bases at J; junction bases unmatched: 12. CDR3 nucleotide sequence: TGTGCCAGCAGCGCCCCCGGCGGGAGCGTCGACAATGAGCAGTTCTTC. Protein product: CASSAPGGSVDNEQFF.

The chain is built from TRBV19 and TRBJ2-1, with a tentative D call TRBD1 (6 bases). The germline gives CDR1 LNHDA, CDR2 SQIVND (reference sequence). Trimming took off 3 bases at V and 4 bases at J, with 13 bases between the two ends. The CDR3 is made up of 15 amino acids. The CDR3 sequence is CASSIPPRGYNEQFF. CDR3 bases: TGTGCCAGTAGTATCCCCCCCAGGGGTTACAATGAGCAGTTCTTC.